Listed here is a single T cell receptor (beta chain). What antigen it recognizes has not been identified. No much larger clonotype is one base removed from it; base qualities were not supplied. The data originate from a study of shared clonotypes between healthy human individuals (dated by TCRdb to the early 2020s). Regarding the complete study: Three men and two women, aged 18 to 49 years, made up the cohort. To increase sequencing depth and limit assay-specific biases, TCR repertoire library preparation and sequencing were carried out by different laboratories using diverse techniques. The study deeply sequenced blood TCR repertoires of several healthy adults to estimate repertoire size and the extent of clonotype sharing between individuals. Per donor, leukapheresis produced somewhere between about 0.94 and 10 billion PBMCs. For each donor, CD4 naive and CD4 memory were each given three plates, CD8 naive was given two plates, and CD8 memory was given one plate.

Healthy HIV-negative adults with no recently reported acute infections or vaccinations were included as donors. All donors were Caucasian adults living in Nashville, Tennessee, USA. CD4+ T cells were enriched by magnetic negative selection, after which naive cells were positively selected on CD45RA and the negative fraction was taken as the memory subset. After blood collection by leukapheresis, PBMCs were isolated using Ficoll-Histopaque density gradient centrifugation and then cryopreserved in the vapor phase of liquid nitrogen. Analytical flow cytometry was used to check the purity and quantity of each magnetically sorted T cell population. From each sorted fraction, genomic DNA was isolated and quantified by UV absorbance on a Nanodrop 2000c. V is shortened by 0 bases, J by 4 bases, and the region joining them spans 3 bases. CDR3 length: 12 amino acids, cysteine to phenylalanine. The DNA shown is the 36-base CDR3, in frame from base 1. Reading the germline V gene (reference sequence) gives CDR1 SGHAT and CDR2 FQDESV.

Using the deep immunoSEQ assay, multiplex PCR amplified TCR CDR3 regions from genomic DNA. For each cell subset, the extracted genomic DNA was distributed evenly across all wells of several immunoSEQ 96-well plates, and each plate served as one replicate. For sorted subsets, about 210 ng of genomic DNA, equivalent to tens of thousands of T cell genomes, went into each replicate PCR. Purified libraries were measured with a Qubit 3.0 fluorometer, size-checked on a Bioanalyzer 2100, and measured again with the KAPA Library Quantification kit. Every immunoSEQ 96-well plate was sequenced on a dedicated single-read 150-cycle Illumina NextSeq 550 flow cell. In the authors' own workflow: The immunoSEQ output contained only junctional sequences without quality scores, so filtering could not match that applied to full-length reads. To assign V/J genes and CDR3, sequences were annotated using PyIR, a Python wrapper for IgBLAST v1.9, with IMGT germline references. Any read was removed if the V/J assignment was weak (E-value above 1e-6), the CDR3 was missing, or the read contained stop codons, out-of-frame junctions, or ambiguous translated residues. V3J clonotypes were defined by identical inferred V gene, J gene, and CDR3 amino acid sequence. Percentage overlap between repertoires was computed as shared unique clonotypes divided by the size of the smaller repertoire. Three approaches were used to assess repertoire richness: RTK rarefaction, the Chao1 estimator, and Recon v2.1 estimates of unobserved clonotypes. Generation probabilities were computed with OLGA for all TCRbeta clonotypes obtained by the gDNA method from four donors. What TCRdb holds here is the immuneACCESS table cut down to in-frame rearrangements. Part of the clones is not present; checked against another copy, under half of the missing clones reflect an unresolved V gene, and the others are unexplained. The V and J calls and clone size were taken over from that table, and D and trimming were inferred from the DNA. In this sample the table shows 950,000 to 1,100,000 clones, around 76% of which occur a single time. The top ten clones comprise roughly 1.4% of the sample.

What the work shows at the level of the full study, not this receptor alone: Sampling was limited to blood, and TCR repertoires in tissue likely differ from TCR repertoires in blood. Pairwise subsampling indicated that sequencing depth was expected to affect the degree of clonotype sharing among donors. Because the study included a small number of donors, the genetic and exposure-history diversity represented was limited. Across four donors, about 4.5% of naive CD4, approximately 3.5% of naive CD8, under 2.5% of memory CD4, and approximately 0.4% of memory CD8 clonotypes were shared. Rarefaction of sorted-subset datasets indicated incomplete sequencing despite the large sequencing depth. Compared with non-shared clonotypes, the clonotypes found in all four sorted-subset donors had higher generation probabilities. Larger estimated clonotype richness was generally found for naive subsets than for memory subsets.

The chain links TRBV11-1 with TRBJ2-5, with no reliable assignment of the D segment. The TCR originated in a man aged 18-30 years in good health. The material sequenced was memory CD4+ T cells sorted from blood. Taken with the paper, the label for cell subset or site translates to: CD45RA-negative fraction. The nucleotide sequence is given as TGTGCCAGCAGCTTAGCGACAGAGACCCAGTACTTC. This yields the protein CASSLATETQYF.